The 26 T cell receptor beta chains listed next were all sequenced from one sample in a study of T cells in Graves' hyperthyroidism and ophthalmopathy. RNA transcripts yielded amplified TCR beta CDR3 regions. HTBI primers were the set used in a first-round RT-PCR of the TCR CDR3. Via MiXCR, TCRdb re-called the multiplex PCR reads, giving one row per CDR3 protein. The table includes about 600,000 distinct CDR3 sequences, more than 15% detected once. The sequencing input was blood. These receptors were obtained from a woman aged 40 to 50 with Graves' ophthalmopathy.

This clonotype was found many times. The chain has TRBV3-1 and TRBJ2-5, with TRBD2 identical over 8 bases. Germline V gene sequence: CDR1 LGHDT, CDR2 YNNKEL (reference sequence). The CDR3 runs to 16 residues. V was clipped by 0 bases and J by 5 bases; unmatched bases: 8. The CDR3 region has the DNA TGTGCCAGCAGCCAAGAAGGCGGCGGGAGGTGGGAGACCCAGTACTTC. Residues: CASSQEGGGRWETQYF.

This clonotype was observed at least ten times. The rearrangement joins TRBV7-9 to TRBJ1-3; 9 positions match TRBD1. This CDR3 spans 14 amino acids. V shed 5 bases, J shed 4 bases, and the junction held 3 bases outside the gene matches. Germline CDR1 and CDR2: SEHNR and FQNEAQ (reference sequence). The CDR3 spells CASSLTGGGNTIYF. The CDR3 nucleotides read TGTGCCAGCAGCCTTACAGGGGGCGGAAACACCATATATTTT.

This clonotype was found many times. The gene calls are TRBV13 and TRBJ2-1; 7 nucleotides line up with TRBD1. Germline V CDR1 and CDR2: PRHDT, FYEKMQ (reference sequence). Trimming took 2 bases from V and 3 from J; bases not matched to a gene: 7. The CDR3 length is 16 residues. DNA of the CDR3: TGTGCCAGCAGCTTAACCCTGGGACAGAGCTACAATGAGCAGTTCTTC. It translates to CASSLTLGQSYNEQFF.

This clonotype was counted a few times. The V and J genes are TRBV9 and TRBJ2-6; D is possibly TRBD1 (6 bases). Per germline, CDR1 SGDLS and CDR2 YYNGEE. Trimming removed 3 bases from V and 0 bases from J, with 19 bases in between. The CDR3 runs 19 residues. CDR3 loop: CASSEQGKRQYSGANVLTF. CDR3 nucleotide sequence: TGTGCCAGCAGCGAACAGGGTAAGCGACAGTACTCTGGGGCCAACGTCCTGACTTTC. The complete variable domain, with remaining parts taken from reference TRBV9 and TRBJ2-6, reads DSGVTQTPKHLITATGQRVTLRCSPRSGDLSVYWYQQSLDQGLQFLIQYYNGEERAKGNILERFSAQQFPDLHSELNLSSLELGDSALYFCASSEQGKRQYSGANVLTFGAGSRLTVL.

This clonotype has just a few counts. At one boundary the junction diverges from the germline segment, which might be a read error. The chain couples TRBV11-2 to TRBJ2-7; D is unresolved. The CDR3 covers 14 residues. Germline-derived CDR1 and CDR2 are SGHAT and FQNNGV. CDR3 sequence: CASSLLVWPYEQYF. The CDR3 bases are TGTGCCAGCAGCTTACTAGTGTGGCCCTACGAACAGTACTTC.

This clonotype was recorded at least ten times. The chain uses TRBV27 and TRBJ1-1, with no clear D. CDR1 and CDR2 (germline): MNHEY, SMNVEV (reference sequence). With 3 bases removed from V and 4 bases from J, the gap between germline ends came to 9 bases. The CDR3 covers 13 residues. Here the CDR3 reads CASSLGRFTEAFF. CDR3 sequence (DNA): TGTGCCAGCAGTTTGGGGAGATTCACTGAAGCTTTCTTT.

The chain employs TRBV5-1 and TRBJ1-6; D might be TRBD1 (5 bases). Germline CDR1 SGHRS, CDR2 YFSETQ. This CDR3 is 14 amino acids long. V gave up 3 bases and J gave up 10 bases, with 14 bases separating them. CDR3 sequence: CASSYRGTESPLHF. The CDR3 DNA follows: TGCGCCAGCAGCTACCGGGGCACGGAGTCACCCCTCCACTTT.

This clonotype was observed many times. The rearrangement links TRBV2 to TRBJ2-3; 9 nucleotides match TRBD1. This CDR3 is 15 amino acids long. With V trimmed by 6 bases and J by 3 bases, 7 bases remained unmatched. The V gene's germline CDR1 is SNHLY and CDR2 FYNNEI. CDR3 DNA sequence: TGTGCCAGCAGCGGACAGGGGATGGGGACAGATACGCAGTATTTT. It specifies CASSGQGMGTDTQYF.

Ten or more counts support this clonotype. This chain joins TRBV6-1 and TRBJ1-2; the match to TRBD1 covers 7 bases. CDR1 is MNHNS and CDR2 is SASEGT in the germline V gene. This CDR3 has 15 amino acids. The ends lost 0 bases at V and 4 bases at J; junction bases unmatched: 5. This CDR3 is CASSEAAGGIYGYTF. CDR3 bases: TGTGCCAGCAGTGAAGCGGCAGGGGGAATCTATGGCTACACCTTC.

The table lists this clonotype with many counts. The rearrangement joins TRBV11-3 to TRBJ1-1; no clear D. Germline V CDR1 and CDR2: SGHNT, YENEEA. The CDR3 contains 14 residues. V dropped 5 bases and J dropped 6 bases, with 16 bases sitting between them. In nucleotides, the CDR3 is TGTGCCAGCAGCCCGAGACACCTTAGTGCTGAAGCTTTCTTT. As protein: CASSPRHLSAEAFF.

The sample holds a few counts of this clonotype. The J gene is TRBJ2-1, the V gene TRBV5-4; 13 nucleotides agree with TRBD2. V gave up 0 bases and J gave up 9 bases; unmatched junction bases: 12. Germline V lookup: CDR1 SGHNT, CDR2 YYREEE (reference sequence). The CDR3 extends over 18 amino acids. CDR3 sequence: CASSLARMGTSGKVEQFF. CDR3 bases: TGTGCCAGCAGCTTGGCCCGGATGGGGACTAGCGGGAAGGTTGAGCAGTTCTTC.

The sample holds a few counts of this clonotype. This chain links TRBV28 with TRBJ1-4, with D possibly matching TRBD1 (5 bases). V was pared by 7 bases and J by 5 bases, with 14 bases between. CDR1 and CDR2 (germline): MDHEN, SYDVKM. The CDR3 length is 14 residues. In nucleotides, the CDR3 is TGTGCCAGCATGCTAGACAGAGGAAATGAAAAACTGTTTTTT. The encoded protein is CASMLDRGNEKLFF.

This clonotype has ten or more counts. V gene TRBV5-1 combines with J gene TRBJ2-2; D is possibly TRBD2 (5 bases). V was pared by 0 bases and J by 4 bases, with 7 bases between. CDR1 and CDR2 from the germline V gene are SGHRS and YFSETQ. The CDR3 has 14 amino acids. The CDR3 reads CASSLVLATGELFF. The CDR3 nucleotides read TGCGCCAGCAGCTTGGTCCTAGCCACCGGGGAGCTGTTTTTT. The full variable domain, with the rest looked up from reference TRBV5-1 and TRBJ2-2, is KAGVTQTPRYLIKTRGQQVTLSCSPISGHRSVSWYQQTPGQGLQFLFEYFSETQRNKGNFPGRFSGRQFSNSRSEMNVSTLELGDSALYLCASSLVLATGELFFGEGSRLTVL.

This clonotype was detected ten times or more. V is TRBV5-1 and J is TRBJ1-6; 7 bases map to TRBD1. Looked up from germline, CDR1 is SGHRS and CDR2 is YFSETQ. The V segment lost 4 bases and the J segment 10 bases; nucleotides outside the gene matches: 14. This CDR3 is 16 amino acids long. The CDR3 protein is CASSPLGGDSASPLHF. The CDR3 DNA follows: TGCGCCAGCAGCCCTTTGGGTGGGGACAGTGCCTCACCCCTCCACTTT.

This clonotype was seen many times. The chain employs TRBV10-3 and TRBJ2-1; 11 bases line up with TRBD1. The CDR3 totals 15 residues. V shed 10 bases and J 6 bases; nucleotides not matched to a gene: 11. Germline V gene lookup returns CDR1 ENHRY and CDR2 SYGVKD. The CDR3 loop is CATWAGTGGTNEQFF. DNA of the CDR3: TGTGCCACCTGGGCCGGGACAGGGGGGACCAATGAGCAGTTCTTC.

The genes are TRBV7-9 and TRBJ2-1; 11 bases are a match to TRBD2. From germline, CDR1 is SEHNR and CDR2 FQNEAQ (reference sequence). Losses at the gene ends were 0 bases for V and 7 bases for J; bases not matched to a gene: 5. The CDR3 extends over 16 amino acids. CDR3 residues: CASSLAPGLAVNEQFF. The CDR3 region has the DNA TGTGCCAGCAGCTTAGCCCCGGGACTAGCGGTAAATGAGCAGTTCTTC.

This clonotype was found a few times. This chain joins TRBV7-2 and TRBJ1-3; no firm D call. V lost 6 bases to trimming and J lost 5 bases, with 5 bases between them. Germline CDR1 SGHTA, CDR2 FQGNSA. The CDR3 spans 11 residues. The CDR3 is CASSLRNTIYF. In nucleotides, the CDR3 is TGTGCCAGCAGTCTCAGAAACACCATATATTTT.

At least ten counts were recorded for this clonotype. The V gene is TRBV28, the J gene TRBJ1-1, with a possible D match to TRBD1 (5 bases). The germline CDR1 and CDR2 sequences are MDHEN and SYDVKM. V was shortened by 3 bases and J by 5 bases, with 16 bases between the two germline ends. This CDR3 is 15 amino acids long. The CDR3: CASSLLGPGGTEAFF. Here the CDR3 DNA reads TGTGCCAGCAGTTTGTTGGGGCCGGGAGGGACTGAAGCTTTCTTT.

This clonotype was seen more than once but under ten times. The chain recombines TRBV6-1 with TRBJ1-2; D possibly corresponds to TRBD1 (5 bases). Between the trimmed V and J ends, which lost 5 bases and 5 bases, there was a span of 18 bases. Germline CDR1 and CDR2: MNHNS and SASEGT. This CDR3 has 15 amino acids. Here the CDR3 reads CASSRSPGRGYGYTF. DNA of the CDR3: TGTGCCAGCAGTCGTTCGCCGGGACGCGGATATGGCTACACCTTC.

Many counts were recorded for this clonotype. This chain joins TRBV5-1 and TRBJ2-3; D is undetermined. The germline V and J ends were trimmed by 4 bases and 6 bases, with 18 bases remaining between them. The CDR3 has 15 residues. Germline CDR1 reads SGHRS; CDR2 reads YFSETQ. The CDR3 reads CASSPSLADRDTQYF. For the CDR3, the DNA is TGCGCCAGCAGCCCTTCGTTGGCAGATAGGGATACGCAGTATTTT.

This clonotype was seen at least ten times. The rearrangement links TRBV5-5 to TRBJ2-5; 8 bases fit TRBD1. The CDR3 runs 13 residues. Germline assignment: CDR1 SGHKS and CDR2 YYEKEE (reference sequence). The V segment lost 1 base and the J segment 4 bases; nucleotides outside the gene matches: 0. The CDR3 sequence: CASSLQGAETQYF. The DNA of the CDR3 is TGTGCCAGCAGCTTGCAGGGGGCAGAGACCCAGTACTTC.

This rearrangement joins TRBV5-1 to TRBJ2-7; 7 positions match TRBD1. Germline V gene sequence: CDR1 SGHRS, CDR2 YFSETQ. Losses at the gene ends were 4 bases for V and 0 bases for J; bases not matched to a gene: 4. This CDR3 is built from 14 residues. In DNA form, the CDR3 reads TGCGCCAGCAGCAACCGGGACAGCTCCTACGAGCAGTACTTC. This codes for CASSNRDSSYEQYF.

This clonotype was counted many times. V and J are TRBV20-1 and TRBJ1-5, with a tentative D call TRBD1 (5 bases). V lost 1 base, J lost 9 bases, and 22 bases lay in between. The CDR3 length is 16 residues. From germline, CDR1 is DFQATT and CDR2 SNEGSKA (reference sequence). The CDR3 nucleotides are TGCAGTGCTAGAGGGGGCGGAGGGATTGCCTGGGGGCCCCAGCATTTT. Amino acid sequence: CSARGGGGIAWGPQHF.

This clonotype appeared many times. The CDR3 DNA reads TGTGCCAGTAGTTCATACGCCACAGGGGGGAGTATCGGTCAGCCCCAGCATTTT. Its translation: CASSSYATGGSIGQPQHF. The chain carries TRBV19 and TRBJ1-5; 8 bases fit TRBD1. The CDR3 sequence is 18 residues long. Germline CDR1 reads LNHDA; CDR2 reads SQIVND (reference sequence). J was trimmed by 6 bases and V by 5 bases; bases with no gene match: 18.

This clonotype was detected ten times or more. This chain links TRBV6-2 or TRBV6-3 with TRBJ2-2, with D perhaps matching TRBD1 (5 bases). The CDR3 extends over 14 amino acids. The ends were cut back, 0 bases at V and 3 bases at J, with 5 bases in the middle. The germline V gene has CDR1 MNHEY and CDR2 SVGEGT. CDR3 DNA: TGTGCCAGCAGTTACTCGACAGACACCGGGGAGCTGTTTTTT. Amino acid sequence: CASSYSTDTGELFF.

V and J are TRBV5-1 and TRBJ2-1, with TRBD1 identical over 11 bases. Germline CDR1 reads SGHRS; CDR2 reads YFSETQ. J lost 7 bases, V lost 3 bases, and 6 bases had no gene match. The CDR3 spans 15 residues. DNA of the CDR3: TGCGCCAGCAGCTCCGGGACAGGGGGGTTGAATGAGCAGTTCTTC. Amino acids: CASSSGTGGLNEQFF.